This T cell receptor beta chain was identified during a study of vaccination and CD4 T cells after COVID-19. Points from the study as a whole: Median SARS-CoV-2-reactive clonotype numbers rose nonsignificantly, 21 to 38. Looking at convalescent patients, 304 of their 307 vaccine-specific clones were spike mono-reactive. Convalescent patient numbers were relatively low, with no early post-infection timepoints.

The assay that was used to sequence DNA from cultured CD4+ T cells was the Oncomine TCR Beta short-read assay. From cultured CD4+ T cells, genomic DNA was extracted. TCRdb fed the PCR reads into MiXCR, producing one record per CDR3 protein. The sample yields 12,000 to 15,000 distinct CDR3 sequences, 25% to 30% seen once. This clonotype is categorized as medium-sized. As yet, its antigen is unknown. The CDR3 length is 14 residues. The V and J ends lost 7 bases and 7 bases respectively, with 19 bases between them. As for treatment: approximately 10-day PBMC culture with coronavirus spike peptide pools or control peptides (ViraFEST assay).

The chain carries TRBV12-3 or TRBV12-4 and TRBJ1-2; D ambiguous. The receptor was derived from a human donor with COVID-19. Sample: cultured CD4+ T cells from blood. In nucleotides, the CDR3 is TGTGCCAGCACCAGAGCGGTATCCCTTGTTGGCTACACCTTC. It specifies CASTRAVSLVGYTF.